This T cell receptor (beta chain) emerged from a study of blood T cell repertoires in COVID-19. Overall study: Sites across the United States, Italy and Spain contributed samples from acute and convalescent COVID-19. Sources were T cells, B-cell-depleted T cells, or PBMCs; the material itself was cDNA or gDNA.

This CDR3 is 11 amino acids long. Trimming stripped 1 base from V and 13 bases from J, with 11 bases between. From germline, CDR1 is SGHTA and CDR2 FQGNSA. The authors' processing: Estimation of nucleated cell counts relied on the amplification of reference gene primers. The protocol was immunoSEQ multiplex PCR, while the TCRdb copy is restricted to in-frame clones and leaves out a portion. V and J calls and clone size come straight from that table; D and trimming were deduced from the DNA. The sample lists about 300,000 clones, approximately 85% occurring once. Specimen: peripheral blood. This clonotype originated in a human donor in a cohort sampled during active COVID-19. The chain couples TRBV7-2 to TRBJ2-7, with no clear D. The CDR3 DNA reads as TGTGCCAGCAGCTTAGATAGTCCCCTATACTTC. This codes for CASSLDSPLYF.